This T cell receptor beta chain originates from a study of shared clonotypes between healthy human individuals. V lost 0 bases and J 5 bases, leaving 13 bases between the germline ends. Germline loops: CDR1 SGDLS, CDR2 YYNGEE. This CDR3 spans 15 amino acids. In its sample, this clone was seen a few times. Assay used: immunoSEQ multiplex PCR; TCRdb lists only in-frame clones, some missing. The profile shows fewer than 600,000 clones, roughly 83% of them singletons. It was 80 million to 90 million PBMCs that unsorted samples used for genomic DNA. The rearrangement links TRBV9 to TRBJ2-3; TRBD2 might be the D (6 bases). Sample: PBMCs. The receptor's source is a woman aged 40 to 49 in good health. Some clones in this sample may be carry-over from other donors' samples. In nucleotides, the CDR3 is TGTGCCAGCAGCGTAGTGGGGGGAGCCAGAGATACGCAGTATTTT. Its translation: CASSVVGGARDTQYF.